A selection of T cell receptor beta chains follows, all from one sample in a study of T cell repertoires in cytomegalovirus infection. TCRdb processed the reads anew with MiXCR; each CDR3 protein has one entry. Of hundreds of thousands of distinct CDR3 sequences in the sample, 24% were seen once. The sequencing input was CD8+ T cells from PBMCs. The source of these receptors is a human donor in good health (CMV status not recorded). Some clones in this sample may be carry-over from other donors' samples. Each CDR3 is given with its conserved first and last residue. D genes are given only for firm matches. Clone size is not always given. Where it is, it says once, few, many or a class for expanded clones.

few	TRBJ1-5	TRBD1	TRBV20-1	CSATGAPPHSNQPQHF	TGCAGTGCCACAGGGGCGCCCCCCCATAGCAATCAGCCCCAGCATTTT
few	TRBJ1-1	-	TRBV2	CAVRYIEAFF	TGTGCCGTCCGGTACATTGAAGCTTTCTTT
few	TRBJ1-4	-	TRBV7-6	CASSLGGGDGEKLFF	TGTGCCAGCAGCTTGGGGGGGGGGGATGGTGAAAAACTGTTTTTT
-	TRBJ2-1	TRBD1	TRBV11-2	CASSSPGQGACNEQFF	TGTGCCAGCAGCTCCCCTGGACAGGGGGCGTGCAATGAGCAGTTCTTC
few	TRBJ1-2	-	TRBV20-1	CSARSRQAEDGYTF	TGCAGTGCTAGGTCCCGACAGGCCGAGGATGGCTACACCTTC
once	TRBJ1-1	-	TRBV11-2	CASSLVVKGTEAFF	TGTGCCAGCAGCTTAGTGGTAAAGGGGACTGAAGCTTTCTTT
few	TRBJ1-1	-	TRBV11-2	CASSLVLASIEAFF	TGTGCCAGCAGCTTAGTTCTAGCCAGTATTGAAGCTTTCTTT
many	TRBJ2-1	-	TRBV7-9	CASTNRLGDSGAYNEQFF	TGTGCCAGCACCAACCGACTCGGGGACAGCGGGGCCTACAATGAGCAGTTCTTC
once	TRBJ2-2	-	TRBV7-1	CASSPWDRTGELFF	TGTGCCAGCAGCCCGTGGGACCGCACCGGGGAGCTGTTTTTT
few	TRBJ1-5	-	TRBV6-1	CASSEEDGPGDFNQPQHF	TGTGCCAGCAGTGAAGAAGACGGGCCAGGGGATTTCAATCAGCCCCAGCATTTT
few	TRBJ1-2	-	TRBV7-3	CASSFGGSIYGYTF	TGTGCCAGCAGCTTTGGGGGATCTATCTATGGCTACACCTTC
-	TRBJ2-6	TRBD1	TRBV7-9	CASSGRGRGANVLTF	TGTGCCAGCAGCGGCAGGGGGCGTGGGGCCAACGTCCTGACTTTC
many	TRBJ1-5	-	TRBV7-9	CASSSPLGSPQHF	TGTGCCAGCAGCTCCCCTCTAGGTTCGCCCCAGCATTTT
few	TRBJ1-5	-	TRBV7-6	CASSLGDRYDQPQHF	TGTGCCAGCAGCTTAGGAGACAGGTACGATCAGCCCCAGCATTTT
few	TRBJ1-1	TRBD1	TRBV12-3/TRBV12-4	CASSFDRVFMNTEAFF	TGTGCCAGCAGTTTCGACAGGGTTTTCATGAACACTGAAGCTTTCTTT
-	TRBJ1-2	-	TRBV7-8	CASSLGPGPRDYGYTF	TGTGCCAGCAGCTTAGGGCCGGGCCCACGGGACTATGGCTACACCTTC
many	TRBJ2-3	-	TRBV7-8	CASSQSVVVTDTQYF	TGTGCCAGCAGCCAATCGGTCGTCGTTACAGATACGCAGTATTTT
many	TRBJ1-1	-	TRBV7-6	CASSLAPSAGYTEAFF	TGTGCCAGCAGCTTAGCTCCGTCCGCGGGGTACACTGAAGCTTTCTTT
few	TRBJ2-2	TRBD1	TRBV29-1	CSVEKTGPGELFF	TGCAGCGTTGAAAAGACAGGGCCCGGGGAGCTGTTTTTT
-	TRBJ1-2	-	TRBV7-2	CTSSLSFGSDGYTF	TGTACCAGCAGCCTCAGTTTTGGGTCGGATGGCTACACCTTC
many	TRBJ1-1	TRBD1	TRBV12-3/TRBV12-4	CASSRQGGSEAFF	TGTGCCAGCAGTAGACAGGGAGGCTCCGAAGCTTTCTTT
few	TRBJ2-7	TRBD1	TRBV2	CASSPLGTETYEQYF	TGTGCCAGCAGTCCACTCGGGACAGAGACCTACGAGCAGTACTTC
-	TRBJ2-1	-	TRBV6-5	CASSALGYNEQFF	TGTGCCAGCAGTGCCCTCGGTTACAATGAGCAGTTCTTC
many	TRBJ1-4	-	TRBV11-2	CASSSEGSGATNEKLFF	TGTGCCAGCAGTTCAGAGGGTAGCGGGGCGACTAATGAAAAACTGTTTTTT
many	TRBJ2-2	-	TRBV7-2	CASSPRPTGAGELFF	TGTGCCAGCAGCCCGAGACCGACCGGTGCCGGGGAGCTGTTTTTT
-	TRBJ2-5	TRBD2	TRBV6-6	CASSYPGTNRTQYF	TGTGCCAGCAGTTACCCCGGGACTAACAGGACCCAGTACTTC
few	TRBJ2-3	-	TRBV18	CASSPRGVGTDTQYF	TGTGCCAGCTCACCAAGGGGCGTCGGCACAGATACGCAGTATTTT
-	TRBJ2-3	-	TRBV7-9	CASSREGWSPGTDTQYF	TGTGCCAGCAGCCGTGAGGGTTGGAGTCCGGGGACAGATACGCAGTATTTT
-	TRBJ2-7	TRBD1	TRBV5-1	CASTSPGGSEQYF	TGCGCCAGCACCTCTCCAGGGGGTTCCGAGCAGTACTTC
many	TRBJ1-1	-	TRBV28	CASSLERRRTPEAFF	TGTGCCAGCAGCCTTGAACGGCGCCGAACACCTGAAGCTTTCTTT
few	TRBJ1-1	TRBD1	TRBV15	CATSRDLLQTGVGTEAFF	TGTGCCACCAGCAGAGACCTCCTCCAGACAGGGGTGGGCACTGAAGCTTTCTTT
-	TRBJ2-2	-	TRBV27	CANSLTGYTGELFF	TGTGCCAACAGTTTGACAGGCTACACCGGGGAGCTGTTTTTT
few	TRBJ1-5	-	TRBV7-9	CASSSWTPEPQHF	TGTGCCAGCAGCTCCTGGACACCGGAGCCCCAGCATTTT
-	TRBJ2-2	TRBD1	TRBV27	CASSFHRGRTGELFF	TGTGCCAGCAGTTTCCACAGGGGGCGCACCGGGGAGCTGTTTTTT
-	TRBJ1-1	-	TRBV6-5	CASSYESGTEAFF	TGTGCCAGCAGTTACGAGAGTGGAACTGAAGCTTTCTTT
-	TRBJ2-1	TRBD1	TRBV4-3	CASSQNPPGQKINEQFF	TGCGCCAGCAGCCAAAACCCTCCGGGACAGAAGATCAATGAGCAGTTCTTC
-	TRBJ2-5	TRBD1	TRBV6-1	CVSRTGTAQETQYF	TGTGTCAGCAGAACCGGGACAGCCCAAGAGACCCAGTACTTC